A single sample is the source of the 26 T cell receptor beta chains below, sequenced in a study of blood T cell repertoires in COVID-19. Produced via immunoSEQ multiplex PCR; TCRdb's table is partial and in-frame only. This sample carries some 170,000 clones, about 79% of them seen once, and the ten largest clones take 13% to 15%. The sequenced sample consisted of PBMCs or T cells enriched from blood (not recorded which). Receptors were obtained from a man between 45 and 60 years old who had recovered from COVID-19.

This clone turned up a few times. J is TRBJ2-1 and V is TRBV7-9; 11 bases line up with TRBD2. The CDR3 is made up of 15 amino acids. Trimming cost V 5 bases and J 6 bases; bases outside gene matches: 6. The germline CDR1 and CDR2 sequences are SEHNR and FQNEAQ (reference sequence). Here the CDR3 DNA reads TGTGCCAGCAGCGCAACCGGGACTAGCGGCAATGAGCAGTTCTTC. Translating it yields CASSATGTSGNEQFF.

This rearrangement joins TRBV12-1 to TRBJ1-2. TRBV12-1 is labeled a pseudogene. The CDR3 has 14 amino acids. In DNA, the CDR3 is TGTGCCAGCAGCTTTGAATGGAGAACGCGAGGCTACACCTTC. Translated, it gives CASSFEWRTRGYTF.

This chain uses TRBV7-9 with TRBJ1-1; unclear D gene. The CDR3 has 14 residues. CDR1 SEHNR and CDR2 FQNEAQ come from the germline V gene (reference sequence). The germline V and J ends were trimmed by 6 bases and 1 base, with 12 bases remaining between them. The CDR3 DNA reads TGTGCCAGCAGTGCGACGTCAGGGAACACTGAAGCTTTCTTT. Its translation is CASSATSGNTEAFF.

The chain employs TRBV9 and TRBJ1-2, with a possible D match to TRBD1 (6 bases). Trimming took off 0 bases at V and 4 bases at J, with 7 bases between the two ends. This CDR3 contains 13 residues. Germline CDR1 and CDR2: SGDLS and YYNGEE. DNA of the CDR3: TGTGCCAGCAGCGTAGCCAGGGGCTATGGCTACACCTTC. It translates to CASSVARGYGYTF.

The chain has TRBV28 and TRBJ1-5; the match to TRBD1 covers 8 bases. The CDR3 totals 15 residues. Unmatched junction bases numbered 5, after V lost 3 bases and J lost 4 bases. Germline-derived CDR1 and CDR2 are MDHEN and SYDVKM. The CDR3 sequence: CASSFFRTGNQPQHF. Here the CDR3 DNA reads TGTGCCAGCAGTTTTTTCCGGACAGGGAATCAGCCCCAGCATTTT.

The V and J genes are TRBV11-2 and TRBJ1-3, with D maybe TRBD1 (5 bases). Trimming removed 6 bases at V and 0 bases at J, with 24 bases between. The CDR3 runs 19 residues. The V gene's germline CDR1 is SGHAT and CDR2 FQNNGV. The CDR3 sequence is CASSRQSLSRIYSGNTIYF. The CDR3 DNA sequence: TGTGCCAGCAGTAGACAGAGCCTTTCCCGAATTTACTCTGGAAACACCATATATTTT.

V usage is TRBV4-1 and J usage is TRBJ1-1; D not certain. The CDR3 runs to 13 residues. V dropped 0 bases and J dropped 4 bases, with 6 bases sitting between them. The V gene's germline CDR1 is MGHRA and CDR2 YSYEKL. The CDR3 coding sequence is TGCGCCAGCAGCCAAGATAGTACCACTGAAGCTTTCTTT. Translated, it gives CASSQDSTTEAFF.

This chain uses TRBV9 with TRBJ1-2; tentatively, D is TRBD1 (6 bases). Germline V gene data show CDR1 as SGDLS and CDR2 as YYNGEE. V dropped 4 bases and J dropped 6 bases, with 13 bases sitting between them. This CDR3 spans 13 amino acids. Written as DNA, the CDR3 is TGTGCCAGCAGCACCCAGAGACAGGATGGCTACACCTTC. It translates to CASSTQRQDGYTF.

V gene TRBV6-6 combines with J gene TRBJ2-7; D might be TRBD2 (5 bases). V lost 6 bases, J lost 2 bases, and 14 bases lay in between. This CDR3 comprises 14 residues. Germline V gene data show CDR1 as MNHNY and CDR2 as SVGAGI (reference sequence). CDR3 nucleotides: TGTGCCAGCAGCAAAGAAGCGGCCACCTACGAGCAGTACTTC. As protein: CASSKEAATYEQYF.

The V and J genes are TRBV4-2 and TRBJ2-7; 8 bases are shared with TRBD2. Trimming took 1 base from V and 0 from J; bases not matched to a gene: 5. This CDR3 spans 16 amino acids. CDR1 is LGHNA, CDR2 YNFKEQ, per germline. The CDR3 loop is CASSQAGGISSYEQYF. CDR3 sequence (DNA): TGTGCCAGCAGCCAAGCGGGGGGGATCAGCTCCTACGAGCAGTACTTC.

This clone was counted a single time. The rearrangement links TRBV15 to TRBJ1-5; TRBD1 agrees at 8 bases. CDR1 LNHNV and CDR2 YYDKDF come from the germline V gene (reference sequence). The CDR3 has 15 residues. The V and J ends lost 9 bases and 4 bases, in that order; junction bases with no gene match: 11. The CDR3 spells CATTPLDRENQPQHF. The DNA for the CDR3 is TGTGCCACGACTCCTTTGGACAGGGAAAATCAGCCCCAGCATTTT. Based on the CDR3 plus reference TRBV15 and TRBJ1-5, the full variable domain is DAMVIQNPRYQVTQFGKPVTLSCSQTLNHNVMYWYQQKSSQAPKLLFHYYDKDFNNEADTPDNFQSRRPNTSFCFLDIRSPGLGDTAMYLCATTPLDRENQPQHFGDGTRLSIL.

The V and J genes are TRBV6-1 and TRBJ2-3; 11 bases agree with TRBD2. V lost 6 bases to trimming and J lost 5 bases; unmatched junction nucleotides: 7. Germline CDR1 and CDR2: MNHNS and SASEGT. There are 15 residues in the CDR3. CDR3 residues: CASRPPGTSGDTQYF. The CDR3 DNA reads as TGTGCCAGCAGACCCCCCGGGACTAGCGGAGATACGCAGTATTTT.

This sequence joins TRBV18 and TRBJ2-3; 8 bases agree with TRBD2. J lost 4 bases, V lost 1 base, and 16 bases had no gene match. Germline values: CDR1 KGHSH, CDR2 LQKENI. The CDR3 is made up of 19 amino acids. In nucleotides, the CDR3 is TGTGCCAGCTCACCACGGGCATGCGGGGGGCCTCGTGGCGCAGATACGCAGTATTTT. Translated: CASSPRACGGPRGADTQYF. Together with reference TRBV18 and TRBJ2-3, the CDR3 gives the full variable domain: NAGVMQNPRHLVRRRGQEARLRCSPMKGHSHVYWYRQLPEEGLKFMVYLQKENIIDESGMPKERFSAEFPKEGPSILRIQQVVRGDSAAYFCASSPRACGGPRGADTQYFGPGTRLTVL.

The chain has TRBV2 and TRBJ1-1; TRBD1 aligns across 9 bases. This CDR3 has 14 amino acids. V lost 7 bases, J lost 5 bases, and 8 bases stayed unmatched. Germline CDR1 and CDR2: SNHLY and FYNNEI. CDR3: CASNLQGAGTEAFF. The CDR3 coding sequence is TGTGCCAGCAATCTACAGGGGGCCGGGACTGAAGCTTTCTTT.

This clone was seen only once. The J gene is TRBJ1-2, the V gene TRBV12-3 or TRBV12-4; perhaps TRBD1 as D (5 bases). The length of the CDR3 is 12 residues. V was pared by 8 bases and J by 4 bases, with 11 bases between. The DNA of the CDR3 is TGTGCCAGCGGGGAAGGGGCCTATGGCTACACCTTC. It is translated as CASGEGAYGYTF.

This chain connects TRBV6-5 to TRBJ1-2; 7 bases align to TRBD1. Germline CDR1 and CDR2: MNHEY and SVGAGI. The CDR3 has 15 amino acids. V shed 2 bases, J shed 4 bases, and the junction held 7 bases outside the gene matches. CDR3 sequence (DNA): TGTGCCAGCAGTTACGGACGCAGGGGGGTCTATGGCTACACCTTC. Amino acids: CASSYGRRGVYGYTF.

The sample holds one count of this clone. The CDR3 loop is CASSLGQGNRYTF. In DNA form, the CDR3 reads TGTGCCAGCAGCCTAGGACAGGGGAACCGCTACACCTTC. This chain connects TRBV11-2 to TRBJ1-2; 9 nucleotides align to TRBD1. The CDR3 spans 13 residues. The germline V gene has CDR1 SGHAT and CDR2 FQNNGV. Unmatched junction bases numbered 7, after V lost 5 bases and J lost 9 bases.

The CDR3 nucleotides are TGCGCCAGCAGCGCCGAAACAGGGGAACGAGGTGGCTACACCTTC. It encodes CASSAETGERGGYTF. The V and J genes are TRBV5-1 and TRBJ1-2; 7 bases line up with TRBD1. J was trimmed by 7 bases and V by 4 bases; bases with no gene match: 13. Germline V lookup: CDR1 SGHRS, CDR2 YFSETQ. The CDR3 extends over 15 amino acids.

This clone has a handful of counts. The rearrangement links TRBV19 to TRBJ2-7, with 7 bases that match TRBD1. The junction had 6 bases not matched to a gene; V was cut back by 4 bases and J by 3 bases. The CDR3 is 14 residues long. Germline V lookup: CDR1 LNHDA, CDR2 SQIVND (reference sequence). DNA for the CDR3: TGTGCCAGTAGTAGCCACAGGGGCGACTACGAGCAGTACTTC. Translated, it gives CASSSHRGDYEQYF.

The CDR3 protein is CASSIDRPYNQPQHF. In nucleotides, the CDR3 is TGTGCCAGTAGTATAGATCGTCCTTACAATCAGCCCCAGCATTTT. The chain links TRBV19 to TRBJ1-5; D remains ambiguous. The CDR3 runs to 15 residues. CDR1 and CDR2 from the germline V gene are LNHDA and SQIVND (reference sequence). Deletions cut 0 bases from V and 3 bases from J, with 9 bases between.

The CDR3 nucleotides are TGTGCCAGCTCACCACCGTCAGGGGGCGCAATAAAAAATGGCTACACCTTC. Amino acids: CASSPPSGGAIKNGYTF. V is TRBV18 and J is TRBJ1-2, with 8 nucleotides matching TRBD1. The junction had 12 bases not matched to a gene; V was cut back by 0 bases and J by 6 bases. The CDR3 runs to 17 residues. Germline values: CDR1 KGHSH, CDR2 LQKENI.

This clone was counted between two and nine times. The CDR3 here is CASSVAGGGDEQFF. CDR3 in DNA: TGTGCCAGCAGTGTAGCGGGGGGTGGGGATGAGCAGTTCTTC. The rearrangement joins TRBV6-4 to TRBJ2-1; the match to TRBD2 covers 10 bases. Germline lookup yields CDR1 MRHNA and CDR2 SNTAGT. V lost 4 bases, J lost 8 bases, and 5 bases stayed unmatched. The CDR3 has 14 amino acids.

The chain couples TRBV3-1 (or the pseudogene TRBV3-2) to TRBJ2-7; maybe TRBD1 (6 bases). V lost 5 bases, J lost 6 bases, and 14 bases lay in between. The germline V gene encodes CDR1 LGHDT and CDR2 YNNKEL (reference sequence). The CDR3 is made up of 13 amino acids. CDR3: CASSKYRVGEQYF. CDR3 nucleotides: TGTGCCAGCAGCAAATACAGGGTAGGCGAGCAGTACTTC.

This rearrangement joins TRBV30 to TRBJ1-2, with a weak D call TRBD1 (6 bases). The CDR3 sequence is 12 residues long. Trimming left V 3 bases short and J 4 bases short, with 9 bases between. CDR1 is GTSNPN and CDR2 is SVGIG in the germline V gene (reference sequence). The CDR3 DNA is TGTGCCTGGAGCCTGACAGGCTATGGCTACACCTTC. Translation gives CAWSLTGYGYTF.

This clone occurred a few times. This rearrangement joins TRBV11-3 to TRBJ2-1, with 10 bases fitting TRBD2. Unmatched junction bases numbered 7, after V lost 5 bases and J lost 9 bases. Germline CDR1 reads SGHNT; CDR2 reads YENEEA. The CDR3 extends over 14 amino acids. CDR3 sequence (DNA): TGTGCCAGCAGCCTGACTAGCGGGTTGAGTGAGCAGTTCTTC. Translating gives CASSLTSGLSEQFF.

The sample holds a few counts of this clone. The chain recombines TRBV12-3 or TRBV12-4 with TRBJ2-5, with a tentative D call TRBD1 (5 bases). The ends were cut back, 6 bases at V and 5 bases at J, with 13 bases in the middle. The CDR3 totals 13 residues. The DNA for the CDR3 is TGTGCCAGCAGCGACAGTTTCATCGAGACCCAGTACTTC. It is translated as CASSDSFIETQYF.